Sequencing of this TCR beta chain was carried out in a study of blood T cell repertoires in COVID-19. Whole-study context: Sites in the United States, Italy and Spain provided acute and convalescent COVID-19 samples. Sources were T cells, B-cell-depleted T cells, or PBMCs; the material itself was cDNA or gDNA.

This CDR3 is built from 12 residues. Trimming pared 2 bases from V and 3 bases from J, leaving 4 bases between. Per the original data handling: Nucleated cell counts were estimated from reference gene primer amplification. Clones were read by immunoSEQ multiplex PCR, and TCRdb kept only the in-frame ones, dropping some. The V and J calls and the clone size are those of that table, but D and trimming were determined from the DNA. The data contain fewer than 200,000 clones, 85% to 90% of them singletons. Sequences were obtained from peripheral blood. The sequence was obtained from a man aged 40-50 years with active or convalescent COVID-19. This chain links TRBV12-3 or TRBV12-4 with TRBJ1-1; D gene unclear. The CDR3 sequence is CASSLSHTEAFF. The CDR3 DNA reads TGTGCCAGCAGTTTAAGCCACACTGAAGCTTTCTTT.